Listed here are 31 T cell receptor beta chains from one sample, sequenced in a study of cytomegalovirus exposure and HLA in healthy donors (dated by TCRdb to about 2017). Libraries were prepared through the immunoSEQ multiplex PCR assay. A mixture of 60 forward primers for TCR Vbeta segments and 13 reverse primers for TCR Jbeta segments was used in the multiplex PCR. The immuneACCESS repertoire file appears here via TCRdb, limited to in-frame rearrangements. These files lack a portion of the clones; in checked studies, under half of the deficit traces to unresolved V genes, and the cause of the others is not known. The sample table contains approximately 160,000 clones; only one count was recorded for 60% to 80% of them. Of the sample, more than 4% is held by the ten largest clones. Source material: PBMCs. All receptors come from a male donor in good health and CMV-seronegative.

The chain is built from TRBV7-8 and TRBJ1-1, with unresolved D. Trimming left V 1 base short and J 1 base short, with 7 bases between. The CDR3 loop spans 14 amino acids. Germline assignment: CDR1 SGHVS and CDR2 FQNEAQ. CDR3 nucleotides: TGTGCCAGCAGCTTAGTACAGAAGAACACTGAAGCTTTCTTT. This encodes CASSLVQKNTEAFF. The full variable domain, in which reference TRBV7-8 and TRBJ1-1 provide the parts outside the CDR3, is GAGVSQSPRYKVAKRGQDVALRCDPISGHVSLFWYQQALGQGPEFLTYFQNEAQLDKSGLPSDRFFAERPEGSVSTLKIQRTQQEDSAVYLCASSLVQKNTEAFFGQGTRLTVV.

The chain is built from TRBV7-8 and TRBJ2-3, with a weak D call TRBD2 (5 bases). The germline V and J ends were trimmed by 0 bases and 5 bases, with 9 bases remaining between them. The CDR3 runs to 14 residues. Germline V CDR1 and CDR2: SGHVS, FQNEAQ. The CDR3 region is CASSLAGVGDTQYF. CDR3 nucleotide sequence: TGTGCCAGCAGCTTAGCGGGAGTGGGAGATACGCAGTATTTT.

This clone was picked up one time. CDR3 coding DNA: TGCAGTGCCCTGAGCTCCTACGAGCAGTACTTC. Translation: CSALSSYEQYF. The chain joins TRBV20-1 to TRBJ2-7; D uncertain. The CDR3 totals 11 residues. The V end lost 6 bases, the J end lost 0 bases, and 6 bases lay between the germline ends. Germline V gene sequence: CDR1 DFQATT, CDR2 SNEGSKA (reference sequence).

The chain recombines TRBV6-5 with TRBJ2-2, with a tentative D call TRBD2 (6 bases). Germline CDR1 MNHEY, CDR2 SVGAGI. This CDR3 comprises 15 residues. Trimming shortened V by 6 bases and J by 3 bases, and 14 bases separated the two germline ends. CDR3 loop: CASRRRDGHTGELFF. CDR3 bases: TGTGCCAGCAGGAGGCGGGACGGACACACCGGGGAGCTGTTTTTT.

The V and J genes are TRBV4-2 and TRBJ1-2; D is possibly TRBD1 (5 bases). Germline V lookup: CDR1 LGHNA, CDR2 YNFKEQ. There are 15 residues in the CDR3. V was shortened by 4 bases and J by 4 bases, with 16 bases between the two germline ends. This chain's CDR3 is CASSPPTLDSYGYTF. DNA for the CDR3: TGTGCCAGCAGCCCTCCCACCCTTGACAGCTATGGCTACACCTTC.

The CDR3: CASTRQPNTEAFF. The CDR3 DNA reads TGTGCCAGCACCCGACAACCGAACACTGAAGCTTTCTTT. This chain connects TRBV6-1 to TRBJ1-1; D remains unclear. The V end was cut by 7 bases, the J end by 1 base, with 10 bases between. CDR3 length equals 13 residues. CDR1 is MNHNS and CDR2 is SASEGT in the germline V gene.

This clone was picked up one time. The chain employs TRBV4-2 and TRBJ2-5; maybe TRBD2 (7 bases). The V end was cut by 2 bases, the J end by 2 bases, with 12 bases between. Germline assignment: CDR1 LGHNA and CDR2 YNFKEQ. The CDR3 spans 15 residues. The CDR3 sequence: CASSQKGGLQETQYF. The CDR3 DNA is TGTGCCAGCAGCCAAAAGGGGGGACTACAAGAGACCCAGTACTTC.

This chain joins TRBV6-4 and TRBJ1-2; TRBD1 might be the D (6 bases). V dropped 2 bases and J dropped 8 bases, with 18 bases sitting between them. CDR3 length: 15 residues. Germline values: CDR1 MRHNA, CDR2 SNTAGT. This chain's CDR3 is CASSDTTAGGRGYTF. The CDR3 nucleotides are TGTGCCAGCAGTGACACCACAGCGGGGGGGCGAGGCTACACCTTC.

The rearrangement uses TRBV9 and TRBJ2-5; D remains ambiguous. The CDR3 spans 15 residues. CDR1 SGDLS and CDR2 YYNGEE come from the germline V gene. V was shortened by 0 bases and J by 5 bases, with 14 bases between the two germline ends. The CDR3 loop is CASSVGGRSMETQYF. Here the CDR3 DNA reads TGTGCCAGCAGCGTAGGTGGCAGGTCGATGGAGACCCAGTACTTC.

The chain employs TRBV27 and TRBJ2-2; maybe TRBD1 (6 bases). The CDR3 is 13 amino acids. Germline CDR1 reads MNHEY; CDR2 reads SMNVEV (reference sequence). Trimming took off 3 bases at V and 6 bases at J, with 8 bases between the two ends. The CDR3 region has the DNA TGTGCCAGCAGTTTCGACAGGCCCGGGGAGCTGTTTTTT. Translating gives CASSFDRPGELFF.

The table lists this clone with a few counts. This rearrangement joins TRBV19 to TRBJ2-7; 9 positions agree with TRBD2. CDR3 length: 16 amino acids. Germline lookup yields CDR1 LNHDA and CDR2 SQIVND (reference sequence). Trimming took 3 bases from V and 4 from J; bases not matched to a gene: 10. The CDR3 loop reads CASSMSWGLALYEQYF. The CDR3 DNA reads TGTGCCAGTAGTATGAGTTGGGGACTAGCCCTATACGAGCAGTACTTC. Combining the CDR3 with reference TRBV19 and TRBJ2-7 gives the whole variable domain DGGITQSPKYLFRKEGQNVTLSCEQNLNHDAMYWYRQDPGQGLRLIYYSQIVNDFQKGDIAEGYSVSREKKESFPLTVTSAQKNPTAFYLCASSMSWGLALYEQYFGPGTRLTVT.

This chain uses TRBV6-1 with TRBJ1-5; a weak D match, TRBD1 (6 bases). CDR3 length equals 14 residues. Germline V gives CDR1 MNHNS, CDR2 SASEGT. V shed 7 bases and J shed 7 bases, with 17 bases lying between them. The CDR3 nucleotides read TGTGCCAGCATTATGAACAGGGAACGGCAGCCCCAGCATTTT. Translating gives CASIMNRERQPQHF.

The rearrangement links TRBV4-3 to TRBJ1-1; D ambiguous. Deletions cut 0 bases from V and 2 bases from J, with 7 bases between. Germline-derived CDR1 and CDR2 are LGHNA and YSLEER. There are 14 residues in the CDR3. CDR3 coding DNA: TGCGCCAGCAGCCAAGACAGGTTTAACACTGAAGCTTTCTTT. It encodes CASSQDRFNTEAFF.

DNA of the CDR3: TGTGCCAGCAGCTCCTCCCGACTAGACTACAATGAGCAGTTCTTC. Its protein product is CASSSSRLDYNEQFF. The V call is TRBV5-4, the J call TRBJ2-1; the D gene is possibly TRBD2 (6 bases). The ends were cut back, 3 bases at V and 3 bases at J, with 13 bases in the middle. Germline V gene data show CDR1 as SGHNT and CDR2 as YYREEE (reference sequence). CDR3 length equals 15 residues.

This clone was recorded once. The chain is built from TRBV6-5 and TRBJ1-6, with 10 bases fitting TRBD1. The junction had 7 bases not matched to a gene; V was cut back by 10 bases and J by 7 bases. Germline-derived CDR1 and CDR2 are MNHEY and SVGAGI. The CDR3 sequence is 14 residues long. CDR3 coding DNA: TGTGCCACCAACCAGGACAGGGGGAATTCACCCCTCCACTTT. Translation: CATNQDRGNSPLHF.

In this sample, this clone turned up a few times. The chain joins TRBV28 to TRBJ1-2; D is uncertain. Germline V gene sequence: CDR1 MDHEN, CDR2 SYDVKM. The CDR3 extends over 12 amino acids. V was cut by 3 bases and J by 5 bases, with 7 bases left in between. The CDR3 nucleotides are TGTGCCAGCAGTTTCGTACAGTATGGCTACACCTTC. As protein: CASSFVQYGYTF.

CDR3 in amino acids: CASSRDSGNIQYF. CDR3 DNA: TGTGCCAGCAGCCGAGATAGCGGGAACATTCAGTACTTC. The chain couples TRBV7-6 to TRBJ2-4; 7 bases map to TRBD2. This CDR3 contains 13 residues. Germline assignment: CDR1 SGHVS and CDR2 FNYEAQ. V lost 5 bases, J lost 7 bases, and 5 bases stayed unmatched.

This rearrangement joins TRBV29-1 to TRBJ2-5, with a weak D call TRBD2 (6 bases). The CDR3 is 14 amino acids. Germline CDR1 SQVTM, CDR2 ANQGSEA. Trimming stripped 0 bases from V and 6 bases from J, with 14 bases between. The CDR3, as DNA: TGCAGCGTTGAAGATCGGGGGAGCTCGAAGACCCAGTACTTC. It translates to CSVEDRGSSKTQYF.

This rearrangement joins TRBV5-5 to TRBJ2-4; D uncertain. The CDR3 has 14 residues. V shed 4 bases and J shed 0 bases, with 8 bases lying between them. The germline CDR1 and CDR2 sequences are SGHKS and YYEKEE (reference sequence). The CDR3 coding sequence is TGTGCCAGCAGCCCCCACAAAGCCAAAAACATTCAGTACTTC. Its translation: CASSPHKAKNIQYF.

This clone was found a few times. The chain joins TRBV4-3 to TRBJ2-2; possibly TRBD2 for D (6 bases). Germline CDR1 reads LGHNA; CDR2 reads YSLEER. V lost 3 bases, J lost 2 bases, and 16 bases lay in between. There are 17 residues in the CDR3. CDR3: CASSQGGRLDNTGELFF. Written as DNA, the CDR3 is TGCGCCAGCAGCCAGGGGGGACGGCTCGATAACACCGGGGAGCTGTTTTTT.

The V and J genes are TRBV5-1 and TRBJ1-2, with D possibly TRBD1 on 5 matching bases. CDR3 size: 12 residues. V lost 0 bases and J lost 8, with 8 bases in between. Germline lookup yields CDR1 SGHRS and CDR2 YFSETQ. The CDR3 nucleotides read TGCGCCAGCAGCTTGGACCAGGGCGGCTACACCTTC. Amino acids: CASSLDQGGYTF.

The CDR3 reads CAISEPKAGSLGEQYF. The CDR3 nucleotides are TGTGCCATCAGTGAGCCAAAGGCGGGATCGTTGGGCGAGCAGTACTTC. The genes are TRBV10-3 and TRBJ2-7, with D tentatively TRBD2 (6 bases). Trimming took 2 bases from V and 6 from J, leaving 20 bases between them. This CDR3 is built from 16 residues. Germline CDR1 is ENHRY and CDR2 is SYGVKD.

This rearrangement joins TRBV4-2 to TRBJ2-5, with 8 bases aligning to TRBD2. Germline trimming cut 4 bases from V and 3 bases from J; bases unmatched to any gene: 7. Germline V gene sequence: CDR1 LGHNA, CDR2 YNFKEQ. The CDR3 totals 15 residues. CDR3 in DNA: TGTGCCAGCAGCCTTCAACTAGCGGAAAAAGAGACCCAGTACTTC. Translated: CASSLQLAEKETQYF.

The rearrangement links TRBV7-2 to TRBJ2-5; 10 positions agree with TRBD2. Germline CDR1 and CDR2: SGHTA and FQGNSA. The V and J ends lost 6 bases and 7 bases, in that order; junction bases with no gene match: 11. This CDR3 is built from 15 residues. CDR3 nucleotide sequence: TGTGCCAGCAGGACCGGGACTAGCGTGTCGAGGACCCAGTACTTC. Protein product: CASRTGTSVSRTQYF.

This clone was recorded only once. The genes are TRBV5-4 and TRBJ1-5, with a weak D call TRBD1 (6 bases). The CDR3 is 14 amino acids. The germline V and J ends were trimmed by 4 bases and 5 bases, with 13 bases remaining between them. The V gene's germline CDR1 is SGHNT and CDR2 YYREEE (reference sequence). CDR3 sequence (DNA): TGTGCCAGCAGCCCAGGCAGGGGCGATCAGCCCCAGCATTTT. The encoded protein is CASSPGRGDQPQHF.

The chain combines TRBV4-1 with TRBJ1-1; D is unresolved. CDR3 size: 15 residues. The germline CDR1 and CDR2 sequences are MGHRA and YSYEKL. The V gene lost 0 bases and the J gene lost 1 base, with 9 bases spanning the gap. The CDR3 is CASSQDALGNTEAFF. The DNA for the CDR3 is TGCGCCAGCAGCCAAGACGCACTTGGGAACACTGAAGCTTTCTTT.

CDR3 nucleotide sequence: TGTGCCAGCAGCGCGACTAGCGGGAGGGGGGGGACCCAGTACTTC. Encoded protein: CASSATSGRGGTQYF. The V and J genes are TRBV7-7 and TRBJ2-5, with 14 positions matching TRBD2. Germline V lookup: CDR1 SSHAT, CDR2 FNYEAQ (reference sequence). The CDR3 spans 15 residues. V shed 5 bases and J 7 bases; nucleotides not matched to a gene: 6.

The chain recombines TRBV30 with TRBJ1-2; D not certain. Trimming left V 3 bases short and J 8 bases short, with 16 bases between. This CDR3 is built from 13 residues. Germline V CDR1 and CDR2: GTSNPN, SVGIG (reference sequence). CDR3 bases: TGTGCCTGGAGCGTATCGGGATGGAGGGGCTACACCTTC. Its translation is CAWSVSGWRGYTF.

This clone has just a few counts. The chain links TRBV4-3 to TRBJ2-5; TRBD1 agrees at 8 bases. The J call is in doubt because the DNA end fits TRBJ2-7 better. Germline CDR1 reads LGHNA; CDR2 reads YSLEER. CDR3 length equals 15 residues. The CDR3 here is CASSQGTGKSYEQYF. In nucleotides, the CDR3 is TGCGCCAGCAGCCAAGGGACAGGGAAGAGCTACGAGCAGTACTTC.

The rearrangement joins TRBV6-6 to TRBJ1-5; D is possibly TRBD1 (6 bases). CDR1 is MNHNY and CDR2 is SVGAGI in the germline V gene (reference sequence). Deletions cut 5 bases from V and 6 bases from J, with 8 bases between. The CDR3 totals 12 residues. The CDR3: CASSTTGQPQHF. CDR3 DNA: TGTGCCAGCAGTACGACAGGTCAGCCCCAGCATTTT.

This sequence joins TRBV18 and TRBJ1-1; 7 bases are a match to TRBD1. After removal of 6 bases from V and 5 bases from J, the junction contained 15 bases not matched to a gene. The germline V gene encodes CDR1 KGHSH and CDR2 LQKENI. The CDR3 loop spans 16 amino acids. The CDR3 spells CASSPTLQGTGTEAFF. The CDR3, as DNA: TGTGCCAGCTCCCCAACCCTACAGGGGACGGGGACTGAAGCTTTCTTT.